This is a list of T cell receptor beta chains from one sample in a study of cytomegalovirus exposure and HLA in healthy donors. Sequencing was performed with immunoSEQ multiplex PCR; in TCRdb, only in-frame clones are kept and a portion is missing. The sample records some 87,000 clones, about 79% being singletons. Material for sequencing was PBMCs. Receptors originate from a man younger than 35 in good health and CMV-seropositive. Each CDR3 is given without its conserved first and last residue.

CDR3 protein: ASSLGGMNTEAF; V gene: TRBV4-1
CDR3 protein: ASSWARVNTEAF; V gene: TRBV18
CDR3 protein: AASGRETGELF; V gene: TRBV18
CDR3 protein: ASSLGRENTEAF; V gene: TRBV5-1
CDR3 protein: ASSMGGQNTEAF; V gene: TRBV4-1
CDR3 protein: ASSLQGSTDTQY; V gene: TRBV7-2
CDR3 protein: ASSSIRDSNTEAF; V gene: TRBV25-1
CDR3 protein: ASSSPGGRNYGYT; V gene: TRBV7-9
CDR3 protein: ASSVLAYEQF; V gene: TRBV2
CDR3 protein: ASSSYTGYEAF; V gene: TRBV27
CDR3 protein: ARPSRLAPNEQY; V gene: TRBV5-3
CDR3 protein: ASSYQDRYEAF; V gene: TRBV6-6
CDR3 protein: ASSLARDFNTDTQY; V gene: TRBV11-2
CDR3 protein: ASSIGLPRGNEKLF; V gene: TRBV7-8
CDR3 protein: ASSPEVAGDGYT; V gene: TRBV5-1
CDR3 protein: ASRSGTSGQSTQY; V gene: TRBV5-4
CDR3 protein: ASSSGQGDWGQPQH; V gene: TRBV28
CDR3 protein: AIGRDTGYKGYT; V gene: TRBV10-3
CDR3 protein: ASSPTPNYEQY; V gene: TRBV18
CDR3 protein: ASSFGGRGTEAF; V gene: TRBV5-1
CDR3 protein: ASTKSGGLATWQY; V gene: TRBV28
CDR3 protein: ASSFPSGANVLT; V gene: TRBV11-2